The 26 T cell receptor beta chains below come from one sample, sequenced in a study of CD8 T cells in Susac syndrome. Random-hexamer reverse transcription was applied to about 0.45 to 1 ug RNA. Using its own MiXCR run on the immunoSEQ multiplex PCR reads, TCRdb lists one record per CDR3 protein. Of 200,000 to 300,000 distinct CDR3 sequences in the sample, approximately 95% were seen once. The sequenced sample consisted of CD4+ T cells from PBMCs. Every receptor here comes from a human donor with Susac syndrome.

This clonotype was seen once. The chain employs TRBV20-1 and TRBJ2-2; D gene ambiguous. V gave up 6 bases and J gave up 8 bases, with 10 bases separating them. Looked up from germline, CDR1 is DFQATT and CDR2 is SNEGSKA (reference sequence). The CDR3 spans 11 residues. The CDR3 DNA is TGCAGTGCCCTCGGCGTGGGGGAGCTGTTTTTT. Amino acids: CSALGVGELFF.

The gene calls are TRBV15 and TRBJ1-2; TRBD1 matches at 7 bases. The V and J ends lost 11 bases and 6 bases, in that order; junction bases with no gene match: 12. Per the germline V gene, CDR1 is LNHNV and CDR2 is YYDKDF (reference sequence). There are 13 residues in the CDR3. The chain's CDR3 is CAASLRGSDGYTF. The DNA of the CDR3 is TGTGCCGCCTCTCTCAGGGGGAGCGATGGCTACACCTTC.

The chain joins TRBV5-1 to TRBJ2-1; perhaps TRBD1 as D (6 bases). Between the trimmed V and J ends, which lost 4 bases and 2 bases, there was a span of 7 bases. Germline V gene sequence: CDR1 SGHRS, CDR2 YFSETQ. The CDR3 loop spans 13 amino acids. CDR3 residues: CASSTGTYNEQFF. As DNA, the CDR3 is TGCGCCAGCAGCACAGGGACCTACAATGAGCAGTTCTTC.

V and J are TRBV20-1 and TRBJ2-7; TRBD2 agrees at 12 bases. Unmatched junction bases numbered 5, after V lost 2 bases and J lost 6 bases. Germline V gene data show CDR1 as DFQATT and CDR2 as SNEGSKA (reference sequence). The CDR3 is 14 amino acids. The CDR3 reads CSARLAGGVGEQYF. CDR3 in DNA: TGCAGTGCTAGACTAGCGGGAGGGGTGGGCGAGCAGTACTTC.

This chain uses TRBV25-1 with TRBJ2-2; 11 bases map to TRBD2. CDR1 is MGHDK and CDR2 is SYGVNS in the germline V gene. V was pared by 3 bases and J by 5 bases, with 2 bases of the junction left unmatched. This CDR3 region has 15 residues. The CDR3 bases are TGTGCCAGCAGTGAGACTAGCGGGATTACCGGGGAGCTGTTTTTT. Protein: CASSETSGITGELFF.

The J gene is TRBJ2-4, the V gene TRBV12-3 or TRBV12-4; 7 nucleotides line up with TRBD2. This CDR3 comprises 15 residues. The ends lost 8 bases at V and 0 bases at J; junction bases unmatched: 7. The CDR3 sequence is CASGDYLLAKNIQYF. CDR3 bases: TGTGCCAGCGGGGACTACTTGCTAGCCAAAAACATTCAGTACTTC.

The chain joins TRBV4-2 to TRBJ1-1, with D perhaps TRBD1 (5 bases). V dropped 3 bases and J dropped 4 bases, with 15 bases sitting between them. Per the germline V gene, CDR1 is LGHNA and CDR2 is YNFKEQ. The CDR3 is 15 amino acids. The CDR3 DNA follows: TGTGCCAGCAGCCAGGTAGATGGGACTGGCACTGAAGCTTTCTTT. Translated, it gives CASSQVDGTGTEAFF.

This clonotype was seen only a few times. The chain recombines TRBV5-4 with TRBJ2-5; D not resolved. The germline V gene encodes CDR1 SGHNT and CDR2 YYREEE (reference sequence). This CDR3 is built from 12 residues. V was clipped by 1 base and J by 5 bases, with 6 bases between them. CDR3 sequence reads: CASSLWAETQYF. The CDR3 bases are TGTGCCAGCAGCTTGTGGGCGGAGACCCAGTACTTC.

This chain uses TRBV12-3 or TRBV12-4 with TRBJ2-1; 10 nucleotides line up with TRBD2. This CDR3 comprises 14 residues. Trimming at V came to 10 bases and at J to 6 bases, leaving 9 bases not matched to a gene. The CDR3, as DNA: TGTGCCACCCAAGCGGGAGGGAAAGTCAATGAGCAGTTCTTC. It specifies CATQAGGKVNEQFF.

This sequence joins TRBV29-1 and TRBJ1-1, with D uncertain. V lost 5 bases to trimming and J lost 3 bases, with 4 bases between them. The CDR3 totals 10 residues. CDR1 and CDR2 from the germline V gene are SQVTM and ANQGSEA. DNA of the CDR3: TGCAGCGTTCTGTACACTGAAGCTTTCTTT. This codes for CSVLYTEAFF.

The V gene is TRBV12-3 or TRBV12-4, the J gene TRBJ2-4; D possibly uses TRBD1 or TRBD2 (6 bases each). The CDR3 length is 16 residues. Trimming left V 7 bases short and J 9 bases short, with 25 bases between. CDR3 in DNA: TGTGCCAGCACCGCTCAAGGGGGTCCGTCCGGGGGCATTCAGTACTTC. This gives the protein CASTAQGGPSGGIQYF.

The rearrangement uses TRBV4-1 and TRBJ2-7; D possibly corresponds to TRBD2 (6 bases). The CDR3 runs to 17 residues. Trimming removed 0 bases from V and 2 bases from J, with 17 bases in between. Per the germline V gene, CDR1 is MGHRA and CDR2 is YSYEKL. The CDR3 coding sequence is TGCGCCAGCAGCCAAGAAAAAAGTGGGACTGGAACCTACGAGCAGTACTTC. This sequence encodes CASSQEKSGTGTYEQYF.

This clonotype was counted once. CDR3 amino acids: CASSIGRANTEAFF. The CDR3 bases are TGTGCCAGTAGTATTGGCAGGGCGAACACTGAAGCTTTCTTT. V is TRBV19 and J is TRBJ1-1, with D perhaps TRBD1 (5 bases). The germline gives CDR1 LNHDA, CDR2 SQIVND (reference sequence). The CDR3 consists of 14 residues. Trimming took off 3 bases at V and 1 base at J, with 9 bases between the two ends.

This chain joins TRBV30 and TRBJ1-2; possibly TRBD1 for D (6 bases). Germline lookup yields CDR1 GTSNPN and CDR2 SVGIG (reference sequence). The CDR3 length is 14 residues. V was pared by 0 bases and J by 8 bases, with 16 bases between. CDR3 nucleotide sequence: TGTGCCTGGAGTGTCTCAGACAGGCATGGCGGCTACACCTTC. Translated, it gives CAWSVSDRHGGYTF.

The chain joins TRBV29-1 to TRBJ2-7; possibly TRBD2 for D (5 bases). Trimming removed 7 bases at V and 3 bases at J, with 16 bases between. Germline V gene data show CDR1 as SQVTM and CDR2 as ANQGSEA. There are 13 residues in the CDR3. The CDR3 here is CSGPKSDYYEQYF. Written as DNA, the CDR3 is TGCAGCGGACCCAAAAGCGACTACTACGAGCAGTACTTC.

This clonotype has a single count. CDR3 sequence (DNA): TGCAGCGTTTTCTTGAGCGGGAGTGGCTACACCGGGGAGCTGTTTTTT. It specifies CSVFLSGSGYTGELFF. The chain combines TRBV29-1 with TRBJ2-2, with TRBD2 matching 8 bases. This CDR3 spans 16 amino acids. V lost 5 bases to trimming and J lost 3 bases; unmatched junction nucleotides: 11. The V gene's germline CDR1 is SQVTM and CDR2 ANQGSEA.

The V call is TRBV14, the J call TRBJ1-1; D uncertain. From germline, CDR1 is SGHDN and CDR2 FVKESK. This CDR3 comprises 13 residues. V lost 1 base and J 9 bases, leaving 12 bases between the germline ends. CDR3 DNA sequence: TGTGCCAGCAGCCAAGTGATGCGAGGGCAAGCTTTCTTT. Translation gives CASSQVMRGQAFF.

The genes are TRBV3-1 and TRBJ2-7; D is unclear. Between the trimmed V and J ends, which lost 2 bases and 2 bases, there was a span of 7 bases. The CDR3 covers 13 residues. Germline assignment: CDR1 LGHDT and CDR2 YNNKEL (reference sequence). Here the CDR3 reads CASSQPRPYEQYF. The DNA for the CDR3 is TGTGCCAGCAGCCAACCCAGACCCTACGAGCAGTACTTC.

The chain carries TRBV14 and TRBJ2-6; 11 bases fit TRBD1. The CDR3 is 18 amino acids. Germline V gene lookup returns CDR1 SGHDN and CDR2 FVKESK. V was pared by 4 bases and J by 3 bases, with 8 bases of the junction left unmatched. CDR3 in DNA: TGTGCCAGCAGCCTTAGGACAGGGGGCACGTTTGGGGCCAACGTCCTGACTTTC. Amino acids: CASSLRTGGTFGANVLTF.

The V gene is TRBV12-3 or TRBV12-4, the J gene TRBJ1-4; D is unclear. CDR3 length equals 13 residues. Trimming shortened V by 4 bases and J by 10 bases, and 13 bases separated the two germline ends. CDR3 coding DNA: TGTGCCAGCAGTTCCTTGGCGGGCCCAAAACTGTTTTTT. Residues: CASSSLAGPKLFF.

The genes are TRBV3-1 and TRBJ1-2; no reliable D call. Deletions cut 2 bases from V and 8 bases from J, with 9 bases between. This CDR3 contains 12 residues. CDR1 is LGHDT and CDR2 is YNNKEL in the germline V gene (reference sequence). CDR3 in amino acids: CASSQISGGYTF. The CDR3 bases are TGTGCCAGCAGCCAAATAAGCGGGGGCTACACCTTC.

For this clonotype: The junction departs from germline at one end; a sequencing error may be responsible. The chain has TRBV2 and TRBJ1-1, with 8 bases fitting TRBD1. Germline-derived CDR1 and CDR2 are SNHLY and FYNNEI. This CDR3 has 13 amino acids. In DNA form, the CDR3 reads TGTGCCAGCACGGGATCGGGAGACAGGGGAAGGGTTTTT. Translating it yields CASTGSGDRGRVF.

The chain uses TRBV6-6 and TRBJ2-5; D is ambiguous. V shed 7 bases and J shed 1 base, with 13 bases lying between them. The CDR3 has 14 residues. CDR1 and CDR2 (germline): MNHNY, SVGAGI (reference sequence). The CDR3 here is CASKAGSIQETQYF. CDR3 coding DNA: TGTGCCAGCAAGGCAGGATCGATCCAAGAGACCCAGTACTTC.

This chain joins TRBV3-1 and TRBJ1-2, with 7 bases that match TRBD1. The V and J ends lost 1 base and 8 bases, in that order; junction bases with no gene match: 4. CDR3 length: 13 amino acids. Germline loops: CDR1 LGHDT, CDR2 YNNKEL (reference sequence). Here the CDR3 reads CASSQVGQSGYTF. The DNA of the CDR3 is TGTGCCAGCAGCCAAGTGGGACAGTCCGGCTACACCTTC.

The chain has TRBV13 and TRBJ2-5, with D maybe TRBD1 (6 bases). Germline CDR1 PRHDT, CDR2 FYEKMQ (reference sequence). V lost 3 bases to trimming and J lost 4 bases, with 12 bases between them. This CDR3 contains 14 residues. In DNA, the CDR3 is TGTGCCAGCAGCTTTAAAGGGGGAGTAGAGACCCAGTACTTC. It translates to CASSFKGGVETQYF.

V usage is TRBV12-3 or TRBV12-4 and J usage is TRBJ1-5; TRBD1 might be the D (5 bases). V lost 3 bases, J lost 6 bases, and 15 bases lay in between. The CDR3 runs 15 residues. The CDR3 reads CASSFSGSGLQPQHF. CDR3 sequence (DNA): TGTGCCAGCAGTTTTTCAGGGAGTGGTCTTCAGCCCCAGCATTTT.